Below are 20 T cell receptor beta chains sequenced from a single sample in a study of blood T cell repertoires in COVID-19. Using immunoSEQ multiplex PCR, the repertoire was profiled, and TCRdb retains in-frame clones only, with some absent. The repertoire has a few hundred thousand clones, roughly 87% of them found once; the top ten carry 9% to 9.5%. What was sequenced was peripheral blood. The source of these receptors is a man aged 18 to 29 with active or convalescent COVID-19.

The V call is TRBV7-2, the J call TRBJ1-1, with D tentatively TRBD1 (5 bases). The CDR3 contains 14 residues. V was pared by 8 bases and J by 0 bases, with 13 bases between. The germline gives CDR1 SGHTA, CDR2 FQGNSA. CDR3: CASRRVSLNTEAFF. In nucleotides, the CDR3 is TGTGCCAGCCGCAGGGTTTCCTTGAACACTGAAGCTTTCTTT.

The chain has TRBV5-8 and TRBJ2-1; TRBD2 agrees at 10 bases. This CDR3 has 15 residues. CDR1 SGHTS and CDR2 YDEGEE come from the germline V gene. Trimming took 1 base from V and 10 from J; bases not matched to a gene: 8. DNA of the CDR3: TGTGCCAGCAGCTTGAGTTCTAGCGGGGGATACGAGCAGTTCTTC. Amino acid sequence: CASSLSSSGGYEQFF.

This chain connects TRBV24-1 to TRBJ2-5; D is perhaps TRBD1 (5 bases). This CDR3 spans 15 amino acids. Trimming cost V 8 bases and J 0 bases, with 15 bases left between them. Germline loops: CDR1 KGHDR, CDR2 SFDVKD. In DNA form, the CDR3 reads TGTGCCACCAAAAACTATAGCAGGGACCAAGAGACCCAGTACTTC. This translates into CATKNYSRDQETQYF.

This clone was detected once. The chain couples TRBV6-5 to TRBJ1-1, with D uncertain. The V end lost 6 bases, the J end lost 4 bases, and 3 bases lay between the germline ends. CDR1 and CDR2 from the germline V gene are MNHEY and SVGAGI. The CDR3 contains 10 residues. CDR3 sequence: CASRLTEAFF. The CDR3 nucleotides are TGTGCCAGCAGACTCACTGAAGCTTTCTTT.

The chain recombines TRBV11-3 with TRBJ2-3; 10 positions agree with TRBD2. The CDR3 is 16 amino acids. Germline lookup yields CDR1 SGHNT and CDR2 YENEEA. The ends lost 4 bases at V and 4 bases at J; junction bases unmatched: 8. This CDR3 is CASSSSGLANSDTQYF. The CDR3 nucleotides read TGTGCCAGCAGCTCCTCGGGACTAGCGAATTCAGATACGCAGTATTTT.

The chain recombines TRBV5-1 with TRBJ2-3; 11 bases are a match to TRBD2. Trimming cost V 4 bases and J 1 base; bases outside gene matches: 2. This CDR3 has 15 amino acids. Germline values: CDR1 SGHRS, CDR2 YFSETQ. The DNA of the CDR3 is TGCGCCAGCAGCCCGACTAGCGGGGGCACAGATACGCAGTATTTT. The encoded protein is CASSPTSGGTDTQYF.

The rearrangement uses TRBV29-1 and TRBJ1-2; D is ambiguous. CDR3 length: 10 amino acids. V lost 3 bases and J lost 4, with 3 bases in between. CDR1 and CDR2 (germline): SQVTM, ANQGSEA. CDR3 sequence: CSVDVYGYTF. CDR3 in DNA: TGCAGCGTTGACGTCTATGGCTACACCTTC.

The rearrangement joins TRBV10-1 to TRBJ2-2; possible D gene TRBD1, 5 bases. This CDR3 contains 15 residues. Germline loops: CDR1 WNHNN, CDR2 SYGVQD (reference sequence). Deletions cut 0 bases from V and 7 bases from J, with 12 bases between. CDR3 amino acids: CASSESKGFGGELFF. DNA of the CDR3: TGCGCCAGCAGTGAGTCAAAGGGGTTCGGCGGGGAGCTGTTTTTT.

The chain employs TRBV11-2 and TRBJ2-5; the D is unclear. V was clipped by 1 base and J by 3 bases, with 12 bases between them. In germline, CDR1 is SGHAT, CDR2 FQNNGV. The CDR3 spans 15 residues. The CDR3 protein is CASSLGPSAEETQYF. The CDR3 region has the DNA TGTGCCAGCAGCTTAGGTCCGTCCGCGGAAGAGACCCAGTACTTC.

The chain has TRBV4-1 and TRBJ2-7, with 10 bases that match TRBD2. This CDR3 region has 17 residues. Germline CDR1 MGHRA, CDR2 YSYEKL. Losses at the gene ends were 2 bases for V and 5 bases for J; bases not matched to a gene: 12. The CDR3 DNA is TGCGCCAGCAGCCAATGGCTAAGGACTAGCGGCAGCAACGAGCAGTACTTC. As protein: CASSQWLRTSGSNEQYF.

The rearrangement links TRBV29-1 to TRBJ2-1; 9 bases fit TRBD2. This CDR3 spans 15 amino acids. With V trimmed by 1 base and J by 3 bases, 4 bases remained unmatched. Germline CDR1 reads SQVTM; CDR2 reads ANQGSEA. CDR3 sequence reads: CSVEGVTSGYNEQFF. In DNA form, the CDR3 reads TGCAGCGTTGAAGGGGTGACTAGCGGCTACAATGAGCAGTTCTTC.

This rearrangement joins TRBV6-5 to TRBJ1-3, with 10 bases that match TRBD1. Germline V lookup: CDR1 MNHEY, CDR2 SVGAGI. This CDR3 is 15 amino acids long. J gave up 3 bases and V 6 bases, and 5 bases lay outside the gene matches. This CDR3 reads CASRAGTGVGNTIYF. CDR3 DNA sequence: TGTGCCAGCAGGGCCGGGACAGGGGTTGGAAACACCATATATTTT.

The chain combines TRBV7-9 with TRBJ1-2; possibly TRBD1 for D (6 bases). The CDR3 runs to 18 residues. Germline V CDR1 and CDR2: SEHNR, FQNEAQ (reference sequence). V was shortened by 5 bases and J by 4 bases, with 26 bases between the two germline ends. CDR3 DNA sequence: TGTGCCAGCAGCAATTTCCACCCCACAGGGACGGGGAGCTATGGCTACACCTTC. It codes for CASSNFHPTGTGSYGYTF.

In its sample, this clone was seen a few times. The rearrangement links TRBV3-1 (or the pseudogene TRBV3-2) to TRBJ1-1; unclear D gene. Germline V gene sequence: CDR1 LGHDT, CDR2 YNNKEL (reference sequence). CDR3 length equals 14 residues. The V and J ends lost 1 base and 3 bases respectively, with 9 bases between them. The CDR3 sequence: CASSQGQAYTEAFF. In nucleotides, the CDR3 is TGTGCCAGCAGCCAAGGGCAGGCCTACACTGAAGCTTTCTTT.

CDR3 loop: CASGLRPVAHPSTDTQYF. The CDR3 coding sequence is TGTGCTAGTGGTTTGCGCCCCGTAGCACATCCTAGCACAGATACGCAGTATTTT. This chain links TRBV12-5 with TRBJ2-3, with no clear D. This CDR3 contains 18 residues. Trimming removed 2 bases from V and 0 bases from J, with 18 bases in between. Germline lookup yields CDR1 LGHNT and CDR2 FRNRAP. Complete variable domain (other parts from reference TRBV12-5 and TRBJ2-3): DARVTQTPRHKVTEMGQEVTMRCQPILGHNTVFWYRQTMMQGLELLAYFRNRAPLDDSGMPKDRFSAEMPDATLATLKIQPSEPRDSAVYFCASGLRPVAHPSTDTQYFGPGTRLTVL.

This rearrangement joins TRBV6-5 to TRBJ2-1; possible D gene TRBD2, 6 bases. Germline lookup yields CDR1 MNHEY and CDR2 SVGAGI. V shed 6 bases and J shed 6 bases, with 12 bases lying between them. The CDR3 loop spans 13 amino acids. CDR3 loop: CASSRDWSNEQFF. The CDR3 coding sequence is TGTGCCAGCAGCCGGGACTGGTCCAATGAGCAGTTCTTC.

This clone was seen a handful of times. The rearrangement joins TRBV7-8 to TRBJ1-2; 8 bases fit TRBD1. V was pared by 5 bases and J by 6 bases, with 11 bases of the junction left unmatched. The CDR3 totals 15 residues. The germline V gene encodes CDR1 SGHVS and CDR2 FQNEAQ. This CDR3 reads CASSIRDRLSDGYTF. The CDR3 DNA is TGTGCCAGCAGCATCCGGGACAGGCTTAGCGATGGCTACACCTTC.

The chain combines TRBV9 with TRBJ2-7; D is perhaps TRBD1 (6 bases). V dropped 0 bases and J dropped 4 bases, with 8 bases sitting between them. The length of the CDR3 is 13 residues. Per germline, CDR1 SGDLS and CDR2 YYNGEE. The CDR3 spells CASSVEDRYEQYF. The CDR3 DNA follows: TGTGCCAGCAGCGTAGAGGACAGATACGAGCAGTACTTC.

The V call is TRBV14, the J call TRBJ2-3; D is perhaps TRBD2 (5 bases). With 2 bases removed from V and 8 bases from J, the gap between germline ends came to 14 bases. The CDR3 has 14 residues. Germline CDR1 SGHDN, CDR2 FVKESK. The CDR3 protein is CASSQFRTGVTQYF. The CDR3 DNA sequence: TGTGCCAGCAGCCAATTTCGGACCGGGGTTACGCAGTATTTT.

This rearrangement joins TRBV6-2 or TRBV6-3 to TRBJ1-1; D is uncertain. The germline V gene encodes CDR1 MNHEY and CDR2 SVGEGT. The CDR3 covers 12 residues. The V and J ends lost 2 bases and 7 bases respectively, with 8 bases between them. The CDR3 spells CASSYEGFEAFF. The CDR3 region has the DNA TGTGCCAGCAGTTACGAGGGATTTGAAGCTTTCTTT.